This T cell receptor beta chain was sequenced in a study of response to subunit inactivated influenza vaccine. V was clipped by 6 bases and J by 2 bases; unmatched bases: 7. The CDR3 loop spans 16 amino acids. Germline V gene lookup returns CDR1 LNHNV and CDR2 YYDKDF (reference sequence). From the RT-PCR reads, TCRdb called clonotypes with MiXCR, one entry per CDR3 protein. This table has some 500,000 distinct CDR3 sequences, 15% to 20% appearing once. The V gene is TRBV15, the J gene TRBJ2-5; 12 positions match TRBD2. The sample in question was CD4+ T cells sorted from PBMCs, obtained less than 25 months after vaccination. The sequence came from a man between 50 and 69 years old who received an inactivated influenza vaccine. The DNA for the CDR3 is TGTGCCACCAGGACCGGGACTAGCGGGCTTCAAGAGACCCAGTACTTC. Translation: CATRTGTSGLQETQYF.